Presented here are 26 T cell receptor beta chains from one specimen sequenced in a study of regulatory T cells in long-lasting Graves disease. The time point denotes: newly diagnosed GD, antithyroid drugs for less than 3 months. After RNA was extracted from PBMCs, the TCR library was made from it. Library construction for TCR beta used iRepertoire HTBI primers and Arm-PCR of CDR3 regions. TCRdb re-called the multiplex PCR reads with MiXCR, one entry per CDR3 protein. Of 360,000 or so distinct CDR3 sequences in the sample, around 17% were seen once. These data also featured in a second study, about T cells in Graves' hyperthyroidism and ophthalmopathy.

The source material was peripheral blood mononuclear cells (PBMCs), sampled at new diagnosis, from a patient treated with antithyroid drugs. These receptor sequences come from a man aged 35 to 55 with Graves disease.

J is TRBJ1-5 and V is TRBV10-3, with D unresolved. The CDR3 is made up of 17 amino acids. V was trimmed by 4 bases and J by 0 bases, leaving 16 bases between them. Looked up from germline, CDR1 is ENHRY and CDR2 is SYGVKD. The CDR3 DNA reads TGTGCCATCAGTGGACGGAGGGTTGGGGATAGCAATCAGCCCCAGCATTTT. Protein product: CAISGRRVGDSNQPQHF.

This clonotype was observed at least ten times. V and J are TRBV6-5 and TRBJ2-7, with D possibly matching TRBD1 (6 bases). V was clipped by 8 bases and J by 9 bases, with 14 bases between them. CDR3 length: 11 amino acids. Germline CDR1 reads MNHEY; CDR2 reads SVGAGI. The CDR3 spells CASRWGPVQYF. The CDR3 DNA sequence: TGTGCCAGCCGTTGGGGGCCCGTGCAGTACTTC.

This clonotype was found many times. The V and J genes are TRBV3-1 and TRBJ1-1; D remains ambiguous. CDR3 length: 16 residues. The germline V gene encodes CDR1 LGHDT and CDR2 YNNKEL (reference sequence). V gave up 0 bases and J gave up 6 bases, with 17 bases separating them. The DNA for the CDR3 is TGTGCCAGCAGCCAAGATGAGTTGGAGGAGAGCGCTGAAGCTTTCTTT. It translates to CASSQDELEESAEAFF.

In its sample, this clonotype was seen many times. V usage is TRBV28 and J usage is TRBJ2-7; D assignment may be TRBD1 or TRBD2 (6 bases each). The germline V gene has CDR1 MDHEN and CDR2 SYDVKM. The CDR3 is made up of 17 amino acids. Trimming removed 5 bases from V and 5 bases from J, with 25 bases in between. The CDR3 nucleotides read TGTGCCAGCAGTCTCCCCTTCGGGGGCCGGGGGCCCGACGAGCAGTACTTC. This codes for CASSLPFGGRGPDEQYF.

The chain employs TRBV7-2 and TRBJ1-3, with 8 bases aligning to TRBD1. Germline-derived CDR1 and CDR2 are SGHTA and FQGNSA. Trimming cost V 3 bases and J 0 bases; bases outside gene matches: 4. This CDR3 has 16 amino acids. The DNA for the CDR3 is TGTGCCAGCAGCTTTCAGGGGGCCCTCTCTGGAAACACCATATATTTT. This translates into CASSFQGALSGNTIYF.

The CDR3 region is CASSPGGRVEETQYF. The CDR3 nucleotides are TGTGCCAGCAGCCCCGGGGGCAGGGTAGAAGAGACCCAGTACTTC. The genes are TRBV5-4 and TRBJ2-5; TRBD1 or TRBD2 may be the D gene (6 bases each). Trimming shortened V by 4 bases and J by 3 bases, and 16 bases separated the two germline ends. The germline CDR1 and CDR2 sequences are SGHNT and YYREEE (reference sequence). This CDR3 has 15 residues.

The rearrangement uses TRBV9 and TRBJ1-5; 8 bases map to TRBD1. The CDR3 has 14 amino acids. Germline CDR1 is SGDLS and CDR2 is YYNGEE. V shed 4 bases, J shed 6 bases, and the junction held 6 bases outside the gene matches. In DNA form, the CDR3 reads TGTGCCAGCAGCAAAGACAGGGGAAGTCAGCCCCAGCATTTT. Residues: CASSKDRGSQPQHF.

This clonotype has more than one count but fewer than ten. The rearrangement uses TRBV10-3 and TRBJ1-6; 8 bases are shared with TRBD1. The CDR3 sequence is 16 residues long. V lost 2 bases, J lost 7 bases, and 7 bases stayed unmatched. Germline CDR1 and CDR2: ENHRY and SYGVKD. The CDR3, as DNA: TGTGCCATCAGTGAGCCCGACAGGGGATCGAATTCACCCCTCCACTTT. Protein sequence: CAISEPDRGSNSPLHF.

CDR3: CSARWPQVNTEAFF. CDR3 nucleotides: TGCAGTGCTAGATGGCCCCAGGTGAACACTGAAGCTTTCTTT. The chain has TRBV20-1 and TRBJ1-1; D gene unclear. V lost 2 bases and J 0 bases, leaving 10 bases between the germline ends. CDR1 DFQATT and CDR2 SNEGSKA come from the germline V gene (reference sequence). The CDR3 extends over 14 amino acids.

This clonotype has at least ten counts. The J gene is TRBJ2-3, the V gene TRBV12-3 or TRBV12-4; D tentatively reads TRBD1 or TRBD2 (5 bases each). The germline V and J ends were trimmed by 6 bases and 2 bases, with 18 bases remaining between them. The CDR3 runs 16 residues. The CDR3 DNA is TGTGCCAGCAGCGGTATAGCGCTGGGGACCACAGATACGCAGTATTTT. It translates to CASSGIALGTTDTQYF.

The sample holds many counts of this clonotype. V usage is TRBV6-2 or TRBV6-3 and J usage is TRBJ1-1; 8 nucleotides match TRBD1. With 5 bases clipped from V and 7 bases from J, the junction kept 6 bases outside the gene matches. Germline CDR1 MNHEY, CDR2 SVGEGT. The length of the CDR3 is 13 residues. CDR3 coding DNA: TGTGCCAGCAGTCGTCGACAGGGGCGTGAAGCTTTCTTT. It translates to CASSRRQGREAFF.

The rearrangement joins TRBV27 to TRBJ2-1; 14 nucleotides align to TRBD2. Per the germline V gene, CDR1 is MNHEY and CDR2 is SMNVEV (reference sequence). The J segment lost 6 bases and the V segment lost 5 bases, leaving 9 bases of the junction unmatched. This CDR3 region has 17 residues. CDR3 residues: CASSPGLAGEISNEQFF. The CDR3 DNA follows: TGTGCCAGCAGTCCGGGACTAGCGGGGGAAATCAGCAATGAGCAGTTCTTC.

This clonotype was recorded only once. The rearrangement uses TRBV2 and TRBJ2-7; D might be TRBD1 or TRBD2, each matching 5 bases. Germline V gene sequence: CDR1 SNHLY, CDR2 FYNNEI. This CDR3 is built from 17 residues. V dropped 4 bases and J dropped 3 bases, with 22 bases sitting between them. The CDR3 coding sequence is TGTGCCAGCAGTGGTGCGGGCTCAACCCCAGGACACTACGAGCAGTACTTC. Its protein product is CASSGAGSTPGHYEQYF.

In its sample, this clonotype was seen a few times. In nucleotides, the CDR3 is TGTGCCAGTAGTATCACTAGCGGATCCTACGAGCAGTACTTC. Protein: CASSITSGSYEQYF. V usage is TRBV19 and J usage is TRBJ2-7; 8 positions agree with TRBD2. The CDR3 contains 14 residues. With 3 bases clipped from V and 1 base from J, the junction kept 2 bases outside the gene matches. Germline V gene data show CDR1 as LNHDA and CDR2 as SQIVND (reference sequence).

The genes are TRBV7-2 and TRBJ1-4, with no clear D. The germline gives CDR1 SGHTA, CDR2 FQGNSA. The CDR3 loop spans 16 amino acids. Trimming left V 5 bases short and J 9 bases short, with 22 bases between. As DNA, the CDR3 is TGTGCCAGCAGCGCTTCTCGACCGCAACCTTCCCAAAAACTGTTTTTT. Translation: CASSASRPQPSQKLFF. Filled out from reference TRBV7-2 and TRBJ1-4, the complete variable domain reads GAGVSQSPSNKVTEKGKDVELRCDPISGHTALYWYRQSLGQGLEFLIYFQGNSAPDKSGLPSDRFSAERTGGSVSTLTIQRTQQEDSAVYLCASSASRPQPSQKLFFGSGTQLSVL.

The sample holds many counts of this clonotype. The chain joins TRBV7-6 to TRBJ2-5; no clear D gene. This CDR3 has 14 amino acids. Between the trimmed V and J ends, which lost 5 bases and 5 bases, there was a span of 15 bases. Looked up from germline, CDR1 is SGHVS and CDR2 is FNYEAQ. The CDR3 coding sequence is TGTGCCAGCAGCCCCCTAGGTGGGATGGAGACCCAGTACTTC. It codes for CASSPLGGMETQYF.

The sample holds a few counts of this clonotype. The rearrangement uses TRBV29-1 and TRBJ2-5, with D possibly TRBD1 on 5 matching bases. The V gene's germline CDR1 is SQVTM and CDR2 ANQGSEA. The CDR3 loop spans 14 amino acids. Trimming shortened V by 5 bases and J by 5 bases, and 18 bases separated the two germline ends. CDR3: CSVRWSRQTETQYF. For the CDR3, the DNA is TGCAGCGTTCGTTGGTCGAGACAGACGGAGACCCAGTACTTC. Full variable domain (rest looked up from reference TRBV29-1 and TRBJ2-5): SAVISQKPSRDICQRGTSLTIQCQVDSQVTMMFWYRQQPGQSLTLIATANQGSEATYESGFVIDKFPISRPNLTFSTLTVSNMSPEDSSIYLCSVRWSRQTETQYFGPGTRLLVL.

This clonotype was counted at least ten times. The chain joins TRBV28 to TRBJ2-2, with unresolved D. The CDR3 sequence is 13 residues long. CDR1 is MDHEN and CDR2 is SYDVKM in the germline V gene. V was trimmed by 7 bases and J by 5 bases, leaving 11 bases between them. CDR3 coding DNA: TGTGCCAGCACCGATAGCAGGACCGGGGAGCTGTTTTTT. This sequence encodes CASTDSRTGELFF.

This clonotype was counted a few times. The chain is built from TRBV7-2 and TRBJ1-6, with D tentatively TRBD1 (5 bases). V was clipped by 3 bases and J by 14 bases, with 14 bases between them. This CDR3 spans 13 amino acids. CDR1 and CDR2 from the germline V gene are SGHTA and FQGNSA. CDR3 in DNA: TGTGCCAGCAGCTTCCCCAAGACAGAGGCCCTCCACTTT. Protein product: CASSFPKTEALHF.

This clonotype has ten or more counts. The chain joins TRBV9 to TRBJ2-3; D uncertain. Looked up from germline, CDR1 is SGDLS and CDR2 is YYNGEE. The V end lost 3 bases, the J end lost 6 bases, and 5 bases lay between the germline ends. This CDR3 comprises 11 residues. CDR3 amino acids: CASSAADTQYF. Written as DNA, the CDR3 is TGTGCCAGCAGCGCTGCGGATACGCAGTATTTT.

At least ten counts were recorded for this clonotype. This CDR3 reads CSPASLDTQYF. Written as DNA, the CDR3 is TGCAGCCCCGCCAGCCTAGATACGCAGTATTTT. The rearrangement joins TRBV20-1 to TRBJ2-3; D ambiguous. The CDR3 sequence is 11 residues long. Per the germline V gene, CDR1 is DFQATT and CDR2 is SNEGSKA (reference sequence).

The table lists this clonotype with a few counts. The rearrangement links TRBV7-2 to TRBJ1-5; 7 nucleotides agree with TRBD1. J was trimmed by 2 bases and V by 4 bases; bases with no gene match: 11. Germline CDR1 reads SGHTA; CDR2 reads FQGNSA. The CDR3 runs to 17 residues. CDR3 sequence reads: CASSYQGGTRGNQPQHF. As DNA, the CDR3 is TGTGCCAGCAGCTACCAGGGGGGGACAAGAGGCAATCAGCCCCAGCATTTT. Filled out from reference TRBV7-2 and TRBJ1-5, the complete variable domain reads GAGVSQSPSNKVTEKGKDVELRCDPISGHTALYWYRQSLGQGLEFLIYFQGNSAPDKSGLPSDRFSAERTGGSVSTLTIQRTQQEDSAVYLCASSYQGGTRGNQPQHFGDGTRLSIL.

This clonotype was picked up a small number of times. The rearrangement joins TRBV9 to TRBJ2-5; D tentatively fits TRBD1 or TRBD2 (5 bases each). The germline V and J ends were trimmed by 7 bases and 4 bases, with 8 bases remaining between them. Germline-derived CDR1 and CDR2 are SGDLS and YYNGEE. This CDR3 region has 11 residues. DNA of the CDR3: TGTGCCAGCTGGGACGGAGAGACCCAGTACTTC. Residues: CASWDGETQYF.

This clonotype was detected only a few times. The chain carries TRBV11-2 and TRBJ2-3, with 12 bases matching TRBD1. Germline V gene lookup returns CDR1 SGHAT and CDR2 FQNNGV. The CDR3 covers 15 residues. J was trimmed by 5 bases and V by 5 bases; bases with no gene match: 5. CDR3: CASSRGQGARDTQYF. In DNA form, the CDR3 reads TGTGCCAGCAGCCGGGGACAGGGGGCTAGAGATACGCAGTATTTT.

This clonotype was detected ten times or more. The chain combines TRBV5-1 with TRBJ2-7; D is unresolved. The CDR3 spans 14 residues. The ends were cut back, 0 bases at V and 2 bases at J, with 9 bases in the middle. Germline CDR1 SGHRS, CDR2 YFSETQ. CDR3 DNA: TGCGCCAGCAGCTTGGCAACAGATACCTACGAGCAGTACTTC. As protein: CASSLATDTYEQYF.

This clonotype was observed many times. The gene calls are TRBV6-1 and TRBJ1-1; D is ambiguous. The CDR3 totals 13 residues. The germline V and J ends were trimmed by 7 bases and 0 bases, with 9 bases remaining between them. Germline-derived CDR1 and CDR2 are MNHNS and SASEGT. As DNA, the CDR3 is TGTGCCAGCATTGTGGAGATGAACACTGAAGCTTTCTTT. Protein sequence: CASIVEMNTEAFF.